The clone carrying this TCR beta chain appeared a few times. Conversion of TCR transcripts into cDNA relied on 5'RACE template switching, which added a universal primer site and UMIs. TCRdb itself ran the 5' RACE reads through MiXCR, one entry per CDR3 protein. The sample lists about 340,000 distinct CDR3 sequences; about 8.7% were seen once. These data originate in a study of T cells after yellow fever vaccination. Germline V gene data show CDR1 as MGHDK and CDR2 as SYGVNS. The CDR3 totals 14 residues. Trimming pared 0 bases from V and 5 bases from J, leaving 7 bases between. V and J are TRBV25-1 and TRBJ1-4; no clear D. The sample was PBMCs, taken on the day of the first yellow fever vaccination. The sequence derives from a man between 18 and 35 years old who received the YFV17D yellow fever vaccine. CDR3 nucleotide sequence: TGTGCCAGCAGTGAATACCAGGCCAATGAAAAACTGTTTTTT. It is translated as CASSEYQANEKLFF.